The entry below gives a single TCR beta chain sequence along with its context. Its binding antigen is unknown. Per-base quality was not reported, and no clone a single base away is much larger than it. This sample is part of a study of PD-1 blockade in classical Hodgkin lymphoma (dated by TCRdb to the early 2020s). In the study overall: Nivolumab dosing was 3 mg/kg intravenously every 2 weeks, continuing until either disease progression or unacceptable toxicity. To define a peripheral blood immune signature of response to PD-1 blockade in classical Hodgkin lymphoma, the study combined TCR beta sequencing with CyTOF.

The Qiagen DNeasy kit was used to extract genomic DNA both from unsorted PBMCs and from the negatively selected CD4+ and CD8+ fractions. TCR beta CDR3 regions were amplified by immunoSEQ multiplex PCR using primers annealing to V and J segments. A synthetic immune receptor repertoire was used to minimize amplification bias, and any remaining bias was removed computationally after sequencing. The source study handled its data this way. Repertoire diversity was quantified as the Shannon entropy index using custom Python scripts. The unsorted, CD4+ and CD8+ repertoires were each analyzed separately, with the exception of combined analyses, where CD4+ and CD8+ sequences were merged in silico. A clone counted as expanded when the clone's frequency after treatment rose at least 2-fold relative to C1D1, and clones undetected at baseline were given a pseudocount of 0.5. Singleton clones were defined as clones with 0 or 1 copy at C1D1, and non-singleton clones were defined as clones with 2 or more copies. By matching protein sequences in sorted samples from the same patient, clones expanded in unsorted samples were annotated as CD4+, CD8+ or unknown. Wilcoxon tests on paired samples were used to test changes in diversity from C1D1 to C4D1. Here the immuneACCESS table is served through TCRdb, limited to in-frame sequences with V and J called. Missing clones are a known gap in these copies; in checked studies unresolved V genes cover under half, and the rest lacks a known reason. The DNA gave D and trimming, while V, J and clone size come from that table. The sample table contains 35,000 to 45,000 clones; only one count was recorded for approximately 86% of them. In total, the top ten clones hold 7% to 9% of the sample.

Results and caveats for the whole study, not just this receptor: The study covered only a single clinical trial cohort, and the causes of the repertoire differences, possibly disease activity or prior therapy, were still not defined. Lower diversity was seen in patients whose nivolumab began less than 1 year after ASCT, and these patients were left out of later analyses so that immune reconstitution would not confound the results. Newly diagnosed patients were reported to have lower baseline TCR diversity than healthy donors, and relapsed/refractory patients were reported to have lower baseline TCR diversity still. Baseline diversity similar to that of newly diagnosed patients was observed in trial patients achieving complete response, whereas significantly lower diversity was observed in partial responders and progressors. By C4D1, a significant rise was seen in CD4+ TCR diversity but not in CD8+ TCR diversity (p=0.0027 vs p=0.16), and the rise was most apparent among complete responders (p=0.02).

For CDR1 and CDR2, the germline V gene (reference sequence) lists GTSNPN and SVGIG. The junction carries 11 bases between V and J, which are trimmed by 0 bases and 1 base respectively. Its CDR3 holds 15 amino acids, cysteine through phenylalanine. Just the 45-base CDR3 DNA is kept, in frame starting at base 1. The meaning of the sample's time point label: cycle 2 day 1 (C2D1) of nivolumab. Every trial patient had relapsed after autologous stem cell transplantation, and cohorts A, B and C differed in prior brentuximab vedotin exposure. The trial cohort included fewer than 65 patients with relapsed/refractory classical Hodgkin lymphoma, and each patient had a best overall response of complete response, partial response or progressive disease. Single-agent nivolumab was administered to trial patients in the multi-cohort phase II CheckMate 205 trial. Best overall response was determined by an independent review committee according to the 2007 International Working Group response criteria. Trial PBMCs were obtained immediately prior to nivolumab initiation (C1D1) and on therapy at cycle 2 day 1 and cycle 4 day 1. Peripheral blood was collected in 8 mL Vacutainer Cell Preparation Tubes, from which PBMCs were isolated by centrifugation and then cryopreserved.

The input for sequencing was peripheral blood mononuclear cells (PBMCs), taken before the second cycle of nivolumab. The chain is assembled from TRBV30 and TRBJ2-3, with the D gene call left open. The clonotype originates from a human donor with classical Hodgkin lymphoma. This receptor carries the CDR3 CAWSVIPSGTDTQYF. Read as DNA, the sequence is TGTGCCTGGAGTGTAATCCCCAGTGGCACAGATACGCAGTATTTT.